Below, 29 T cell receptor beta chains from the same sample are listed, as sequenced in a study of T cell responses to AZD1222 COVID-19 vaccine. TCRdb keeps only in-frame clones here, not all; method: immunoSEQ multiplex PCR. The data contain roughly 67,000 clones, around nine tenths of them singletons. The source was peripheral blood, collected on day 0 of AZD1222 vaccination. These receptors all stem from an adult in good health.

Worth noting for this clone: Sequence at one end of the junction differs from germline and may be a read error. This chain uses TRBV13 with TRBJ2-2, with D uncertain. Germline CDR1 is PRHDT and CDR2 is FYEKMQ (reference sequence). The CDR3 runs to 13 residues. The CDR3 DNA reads TGTGCCAGCAGCTTAGGGAACGCCGGGGAGCTGTTTTTT. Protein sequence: CASSLGNAGELFF.

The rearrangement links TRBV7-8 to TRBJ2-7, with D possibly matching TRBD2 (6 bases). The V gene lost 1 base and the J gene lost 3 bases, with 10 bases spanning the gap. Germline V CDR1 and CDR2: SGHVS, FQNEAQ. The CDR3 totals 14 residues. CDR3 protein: CASSLGRGGYEQYF. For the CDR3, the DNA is TGTGCCAGCAGCTTAGGGCGGGGCGGCTACGAGCAGTACTTC. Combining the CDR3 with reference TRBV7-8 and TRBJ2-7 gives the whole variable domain GAGVSQSPRYKVAKRGQDVALRCDPISGHVSLFWYQQALGQGPEFLTYFQNEAQLDKSGLPSDRFFAERPEGSVSTLKIQRTQQEDSAVYLCASSLGRGGYEQYFGPGTRLTVT.

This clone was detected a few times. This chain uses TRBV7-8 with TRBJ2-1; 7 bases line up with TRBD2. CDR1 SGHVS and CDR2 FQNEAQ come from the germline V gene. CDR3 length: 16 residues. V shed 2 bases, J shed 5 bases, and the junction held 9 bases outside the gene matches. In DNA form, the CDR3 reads TGTGCCAGCAGCTTAAGGGACGGGAGGACAAACAATGAGCAGTTCTTC. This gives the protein CASSLRDGRTNNEQFF.

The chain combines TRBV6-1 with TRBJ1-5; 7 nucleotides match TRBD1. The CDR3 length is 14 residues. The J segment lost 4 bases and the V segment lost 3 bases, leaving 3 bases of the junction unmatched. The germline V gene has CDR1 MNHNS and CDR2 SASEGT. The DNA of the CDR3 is TGTGCCAGCAGTGATTCAGGGGGGAATCAGCCCCAGCATTTT. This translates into CASSDSGGNQPQHF.

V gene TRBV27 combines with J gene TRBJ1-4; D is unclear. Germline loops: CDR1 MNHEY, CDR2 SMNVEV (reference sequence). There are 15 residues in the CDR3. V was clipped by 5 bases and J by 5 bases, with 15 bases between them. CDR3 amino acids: CASSAYSLGNEKLFF. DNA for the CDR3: TGTGCCAGCAGTGCATACAGTTTAGGGAATGAAAAACTGTTTTTT.

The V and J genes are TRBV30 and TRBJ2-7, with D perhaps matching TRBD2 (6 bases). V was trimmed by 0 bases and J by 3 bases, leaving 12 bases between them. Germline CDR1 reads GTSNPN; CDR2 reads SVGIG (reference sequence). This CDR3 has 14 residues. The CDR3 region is CAWSVLPGDYEQYF. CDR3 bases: TGTGCCTGGAGTGTACTACCGGGAGACTACGAGCAGTACTTC.

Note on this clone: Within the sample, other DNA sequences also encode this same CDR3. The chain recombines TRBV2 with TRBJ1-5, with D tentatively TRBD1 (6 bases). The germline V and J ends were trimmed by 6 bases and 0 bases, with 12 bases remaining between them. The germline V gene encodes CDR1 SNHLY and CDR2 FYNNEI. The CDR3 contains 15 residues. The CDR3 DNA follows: TGTGCCAGCAGCGAACAGGGTAATAGCAATCAGCCCCAGCATTTT. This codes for CASSEQGNSNQPQHF. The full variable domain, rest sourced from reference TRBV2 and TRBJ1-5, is EPEVTQTPSHQVTQMGQEVILRCVPISNHLYFYWYRQILGQKVEFLVSFYNNEISEKSEIFDDQFSVERPDGSNFTLKIRSTKLEDSAMYFCASSEQGNSNQPQHFGDGTRLSIL.

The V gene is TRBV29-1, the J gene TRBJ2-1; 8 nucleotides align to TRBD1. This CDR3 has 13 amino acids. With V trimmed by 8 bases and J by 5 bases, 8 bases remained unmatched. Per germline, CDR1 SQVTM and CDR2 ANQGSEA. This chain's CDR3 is CSCRGQENNEQFF. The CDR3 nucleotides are TGCAGCTGTCGGGGACAGGAAAACAATGAGCAGTTCTTC.

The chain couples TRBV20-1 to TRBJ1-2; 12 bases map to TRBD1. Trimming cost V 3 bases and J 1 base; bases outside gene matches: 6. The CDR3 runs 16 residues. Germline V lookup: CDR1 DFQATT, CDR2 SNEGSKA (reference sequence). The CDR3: CSASGTGGVNNYGYTF. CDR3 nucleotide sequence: TGCAGTGCTAGTGGGACAGGGGGCGTTAATAACTATGGCTACACCTTC.

The CDR3 region is CASSISTSGYNEQFF. CDR3 nucleotide sequence: TGTGCCAGTAGTATATCGACTAGCGGCTACAATGAGCAGTTCTTC. V gene TRBV19 combines with J gene TRBJ2-1, with TRBD2 matching over 9 bases. The V and J ends lost 2 bases and 3 bases, in that order; junction bases with no gene match: 2. This CDR3 has 15 residues. Germline-derived CDR1 and CDR2 are LNHDA and SQIVND (reference sequence). Using reference TRBV19 and TRBJ2-1 for the parts outside the CDR3, the full variable domain is DGGITQSPKYLFRKEGQNVTLSCEQNLNHDAMYWYRQDPGQGLRLIYYSQIVNDFQKGDIAEGYSVSREKKESFPLTVTSAQKNPTAFYLCASSISTSGYNEQFFGPGTRLTVL.

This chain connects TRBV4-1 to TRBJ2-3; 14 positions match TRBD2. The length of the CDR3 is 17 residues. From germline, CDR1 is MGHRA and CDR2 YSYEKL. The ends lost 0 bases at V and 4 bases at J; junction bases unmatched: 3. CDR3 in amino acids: CASSQETSGRVADTQYF. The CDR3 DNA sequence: TGCGCCAGCAGCCAAGAGACTAGCGGGAGGGTAGCAGATACGCAGTATTTT.

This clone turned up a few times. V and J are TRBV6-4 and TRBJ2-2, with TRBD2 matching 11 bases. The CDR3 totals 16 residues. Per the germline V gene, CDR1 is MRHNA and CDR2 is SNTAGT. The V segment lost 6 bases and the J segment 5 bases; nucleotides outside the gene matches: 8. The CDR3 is CASRVTGTSGTGELFF. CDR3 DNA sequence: TGTGCCAGCAGAGTAACCGGGACTAGCGGAACCGGGGAGCTGTTTTTT.

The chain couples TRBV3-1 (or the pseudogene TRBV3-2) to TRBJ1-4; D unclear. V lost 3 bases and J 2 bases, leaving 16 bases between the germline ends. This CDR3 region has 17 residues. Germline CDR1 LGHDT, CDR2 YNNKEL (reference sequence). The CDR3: CASSHGPSGPTNEKLFF. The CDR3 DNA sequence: TGTGCCAGCAGCCATGGCCCCAGCGGGCCTACTAATGAAAAACTGTTTTTT.

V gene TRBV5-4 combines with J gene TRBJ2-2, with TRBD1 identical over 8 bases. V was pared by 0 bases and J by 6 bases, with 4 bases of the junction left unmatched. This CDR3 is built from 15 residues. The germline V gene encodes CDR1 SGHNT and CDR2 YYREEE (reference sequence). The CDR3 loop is CASSLEDRDAGELFF. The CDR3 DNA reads TGTGCCAGCAGCTTGGAGGACAGGGACGCCGGGGAGCTGTTTTTT.

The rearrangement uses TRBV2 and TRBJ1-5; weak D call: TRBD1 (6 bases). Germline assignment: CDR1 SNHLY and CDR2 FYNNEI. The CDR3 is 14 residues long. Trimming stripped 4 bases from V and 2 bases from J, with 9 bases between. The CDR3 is CASSGRQGNQPQHF. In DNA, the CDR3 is TGTGCCAGCAGTGGCCGACAGGGCAATCAGCCCCAGCATTTT.

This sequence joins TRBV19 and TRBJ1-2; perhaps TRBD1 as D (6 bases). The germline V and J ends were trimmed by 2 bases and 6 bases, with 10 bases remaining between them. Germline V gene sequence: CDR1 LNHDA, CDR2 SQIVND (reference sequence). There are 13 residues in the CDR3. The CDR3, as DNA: TGTGCCAGTAGTATACTACAGGGAGATGGCTACACCTTC. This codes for CASSILQGDGYTF.

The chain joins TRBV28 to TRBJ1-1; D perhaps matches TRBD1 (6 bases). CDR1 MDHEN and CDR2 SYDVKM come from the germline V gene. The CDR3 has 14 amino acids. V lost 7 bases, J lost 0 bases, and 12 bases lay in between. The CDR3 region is CASNRQALNTEAFF. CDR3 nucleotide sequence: TGTGCCAGCAACCGACAGGCTTTGAACACTGAAGCTTTCTTT.

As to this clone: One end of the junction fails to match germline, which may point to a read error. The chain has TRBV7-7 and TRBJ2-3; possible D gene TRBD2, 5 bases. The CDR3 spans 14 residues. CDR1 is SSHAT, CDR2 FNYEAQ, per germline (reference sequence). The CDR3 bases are TGTGCTAGCAGCTCTTGGACTGACCCAGATACGCAGTATTTT. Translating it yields CASSSWTDPDTQYF.

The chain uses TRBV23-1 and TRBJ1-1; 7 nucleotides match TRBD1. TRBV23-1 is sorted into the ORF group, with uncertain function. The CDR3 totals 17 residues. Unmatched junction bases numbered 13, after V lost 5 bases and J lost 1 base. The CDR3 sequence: CASSGGTVGTANTEAFF. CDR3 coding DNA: TGCGCCAGCAGTGGCGGGACAGTGGGGACAGCGAACACTGAAGCTTTCTTT.

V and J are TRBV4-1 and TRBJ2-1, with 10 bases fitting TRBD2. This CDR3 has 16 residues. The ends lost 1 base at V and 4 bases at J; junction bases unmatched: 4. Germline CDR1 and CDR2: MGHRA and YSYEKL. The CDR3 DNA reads TGCGCCAGCAGCCAAGTGGGGACTAGCGCTTACAATGAGCAGTTCTTC. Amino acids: CASSQVGTSAYNEQFF.

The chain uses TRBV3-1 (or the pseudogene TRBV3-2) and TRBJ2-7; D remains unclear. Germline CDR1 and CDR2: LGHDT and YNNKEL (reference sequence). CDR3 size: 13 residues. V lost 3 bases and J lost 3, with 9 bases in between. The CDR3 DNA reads TGTGCCAGCAGCCATTCTACCCTCTACGAGCAGTACTTC. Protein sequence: CASSHSTLYEQYF.

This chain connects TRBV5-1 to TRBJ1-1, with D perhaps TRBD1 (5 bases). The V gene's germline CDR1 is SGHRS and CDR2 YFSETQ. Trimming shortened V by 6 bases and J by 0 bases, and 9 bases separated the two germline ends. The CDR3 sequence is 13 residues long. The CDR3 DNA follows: TGCGCCAGCAACCAGGGACTGAACACTGAAGCTTTCTTT. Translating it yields CASNQGLNTEAFF.

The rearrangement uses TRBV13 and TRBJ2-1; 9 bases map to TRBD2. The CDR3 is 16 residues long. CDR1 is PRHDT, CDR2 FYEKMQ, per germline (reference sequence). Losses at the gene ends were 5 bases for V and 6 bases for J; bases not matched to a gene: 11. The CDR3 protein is CASSPPPAGGSNEQFF. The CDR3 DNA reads TGTGCCAGCAGCCCCCCGCCAGCGGGAGGATCCAATGAGCAGTTCTTC.

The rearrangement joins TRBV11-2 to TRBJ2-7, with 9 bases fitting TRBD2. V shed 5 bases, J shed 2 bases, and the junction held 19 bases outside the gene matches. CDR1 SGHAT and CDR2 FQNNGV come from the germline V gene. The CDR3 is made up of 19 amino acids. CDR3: CASSPRQGRLAEPTYEQYF. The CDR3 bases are TGTGCCAGCAGCCCACGACAGGGACGACTAGCGGAGCCCACCTACGAGCAGTACTTC.

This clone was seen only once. CDR3 protein: CASSQGGGHYGYTF. The CDR3 DNA sequence: TGTGCCAGCAGCCAAGGAGGCGGCCACTATGGCTACACCTTC. The rearrangement links TRBV3-1 (or the pseudogene TRBV3-2) to TRBJ1-2, with D uncertain. The V gene's germline CDR1 is LGHDT and CDR2 YNNKEL (reference sequence). V was cut by 1 base and J by 3 bases, with 9 bases left in between. The CDR3 length is 14 residues.

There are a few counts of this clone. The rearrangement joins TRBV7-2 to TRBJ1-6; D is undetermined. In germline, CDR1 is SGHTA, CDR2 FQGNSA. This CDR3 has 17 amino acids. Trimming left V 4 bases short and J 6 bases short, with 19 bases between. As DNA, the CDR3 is TGTGCCAGCAGCTCGCCGCTGATAAAGACACGTAATTCACCCCTCCACTTT. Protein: CASSSPLIKTRNSPLHF.

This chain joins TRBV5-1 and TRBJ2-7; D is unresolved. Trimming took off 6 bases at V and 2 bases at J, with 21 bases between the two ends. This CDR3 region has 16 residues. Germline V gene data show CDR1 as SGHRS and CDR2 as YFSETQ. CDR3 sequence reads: CASKFDQIAGTYEQYF. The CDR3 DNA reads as TGCGCCAGCAAATTCGATCAGATTGCAGGTACCTACGAGCAGTACTTC. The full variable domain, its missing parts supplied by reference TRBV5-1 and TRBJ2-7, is KAGVTQTPRYLIKTRGQQVTLSCSPISGHRSVSWYQQTPGQGLQFLFEYFSETQRNKGNFPGRFSGRQFSNSRSEMNVSTLELGDSALYLCASKFDQIAGTYEQYFGPGTRLTVT.

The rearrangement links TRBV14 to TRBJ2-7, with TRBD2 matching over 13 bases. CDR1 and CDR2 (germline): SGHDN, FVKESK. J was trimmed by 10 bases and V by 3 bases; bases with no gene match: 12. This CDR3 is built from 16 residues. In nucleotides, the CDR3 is TGTGCCAGCAGCCAGGTGGGGGGACTAGCGGGAAGTCCCCAGTACTTC. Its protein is CASSQVGGLAGSPQYF.

CDR3 protein: CASSLTGTGGYTF. The DNA of the CDR3 is TGTGCCAGCAGCCTGACAGGGACCGGTGGCTACACCTTC. The V call is TRBV7-3, the J call TRBJ1-2, with 7 bases matching TRBD1. Per the germline V gene, CDR1 is SGHTA and CDR2 is FQGTGA. The CDR3 is 13 residues long. Trimming cost V 5 bases and J 7 bases; bases outside gene matches: 7.